This T cell receptor beta chain was sequenced during a study of T-cell memory formation after mild COVID-19. Study context: TCR clusters mostly belonged to single donors.

A remark on this clonotype: Its antigen is undetermined.

The CDR3 sequence is 14 residues long. Trimming took 10 bases from V and 3 from J, leaving 19 bases between them. CDR1 MNHNS and CDR2 SASEGT come from the germline V gene. Study-wide points: The SARS-CoV-2 specificity of second-wave clones reaching peak at day 37 remained unverified. Among clones contracting day 15 to 85, CD4/CD8 was balanced, whereas later expanders leaned CD4+.

5'RACE primed from the constant segment yielded TCR alpha and TCR beta cDNA libraries bearing sample barcodes and UMIs. TCRdb reprocessed the 5' RACE reads via MiXCR and lists one record per CDR3 protein. This sample yields under 450,000 distinct CDR3 sequences, of which more than 20% are seen a single time; 21% belongs to the top ten. The receptor's source is a man aged 18 to 30 who had mild COVID-19 (a few samples of this study predate the infection). Cell type and time point are not known. The sample taken for sequencing was PBMCs or a T cell subset sorted from them (not recorded which). The chain employs TRBV6-1 and TRBJ2-7, with D possibly TRBD1 on 6 matching bases. CDR3 in amino acids: CATAPRGGYYEQYF. The CDR3 coding sequence is TGTGCCACCGCGCCCAGGGGCGGGTACTACGAGCAGTACTTC.